This T cell receptor beta chain emerged from a study of T cell responses to AZD1222 COVID-19 vaccine. This CDR3 is 13 amino acids long. Per the germline V gene, CDR1 is LGHDT and CDR2 is YNNKEL (reference sequence). V was trimmed by 4 bases and J by 2 bases, leaving 8 bases between them. TCRdb's copy holds only in-frame clones and misses some; the assay was immunoSEQ multiplex PCR. The table has 120,000 to 150,000 clones, roughly 87% seen once. The clonotype comes from an adult in good health. The specimen was peripheral blood, collected on day 0 of AZD1222 vaccination. V and J are TRBV3-1 (or the pseudogene TRBV3-2) and TRBJ1-2; no definite D call. CDR3 coding DNA: TGTGCCAGCAGCCCCCGCACAAACTATGGCTACACCTTC. Translating it yields CASSPRTNYGYTF.